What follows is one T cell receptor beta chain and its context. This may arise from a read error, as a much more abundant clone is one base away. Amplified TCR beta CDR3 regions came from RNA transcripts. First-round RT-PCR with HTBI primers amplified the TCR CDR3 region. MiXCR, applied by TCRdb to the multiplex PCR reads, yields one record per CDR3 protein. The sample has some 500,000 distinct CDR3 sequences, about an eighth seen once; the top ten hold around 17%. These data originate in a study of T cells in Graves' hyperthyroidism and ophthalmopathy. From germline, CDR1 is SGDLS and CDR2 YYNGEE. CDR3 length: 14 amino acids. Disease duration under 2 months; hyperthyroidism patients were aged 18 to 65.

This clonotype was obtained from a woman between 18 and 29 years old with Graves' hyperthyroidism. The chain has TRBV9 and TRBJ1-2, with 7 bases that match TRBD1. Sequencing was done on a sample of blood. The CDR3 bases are TGTGCCGGCAGCGTAGACAGGGAACCCTATGGCTACACCTTC. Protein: CAGSVDREPYGYTF.